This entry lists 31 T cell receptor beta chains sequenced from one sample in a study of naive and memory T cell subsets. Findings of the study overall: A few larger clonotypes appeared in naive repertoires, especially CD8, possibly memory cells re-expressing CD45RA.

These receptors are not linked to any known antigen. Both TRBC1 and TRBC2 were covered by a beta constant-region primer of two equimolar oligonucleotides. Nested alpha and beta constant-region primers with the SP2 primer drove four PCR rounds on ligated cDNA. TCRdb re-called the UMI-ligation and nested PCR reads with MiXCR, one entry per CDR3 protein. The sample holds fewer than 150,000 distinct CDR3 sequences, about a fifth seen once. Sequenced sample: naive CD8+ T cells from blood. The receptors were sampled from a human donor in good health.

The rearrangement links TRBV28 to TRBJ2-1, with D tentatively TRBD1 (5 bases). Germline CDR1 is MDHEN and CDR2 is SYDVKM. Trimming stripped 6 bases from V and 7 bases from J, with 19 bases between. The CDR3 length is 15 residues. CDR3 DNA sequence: TGTGCCAGCAGCCAAGGTTGGGGCTCGGTGAATGAGCAGTTCTTC. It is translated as CASSQGWGSVNEQFF.

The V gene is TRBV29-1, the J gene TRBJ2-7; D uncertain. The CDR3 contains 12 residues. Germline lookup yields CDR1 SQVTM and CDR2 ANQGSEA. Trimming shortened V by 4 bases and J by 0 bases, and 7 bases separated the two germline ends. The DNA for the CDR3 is TGCAGCGTTGCCACGGGCTCCTACGAGCAGTACTTC. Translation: CSVATGSYEQYF.

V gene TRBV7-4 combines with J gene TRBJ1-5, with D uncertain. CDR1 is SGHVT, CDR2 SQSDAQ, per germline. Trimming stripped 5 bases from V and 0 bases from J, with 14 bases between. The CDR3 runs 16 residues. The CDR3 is CASSTPAGNSNQPQHF. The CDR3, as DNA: TGTGCCAGCAGCACCCCAGCCGGGAATAGCAATCAGCCCCAGCATTTT.

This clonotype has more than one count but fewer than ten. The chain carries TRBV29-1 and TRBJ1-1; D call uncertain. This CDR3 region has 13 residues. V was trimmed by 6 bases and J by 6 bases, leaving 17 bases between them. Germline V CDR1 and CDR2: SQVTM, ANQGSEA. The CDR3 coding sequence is TGCAGCGTCGCGATCCTGGGAGACCCTGAAGCTTTCTTT. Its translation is CSVAILGDPEAFF.

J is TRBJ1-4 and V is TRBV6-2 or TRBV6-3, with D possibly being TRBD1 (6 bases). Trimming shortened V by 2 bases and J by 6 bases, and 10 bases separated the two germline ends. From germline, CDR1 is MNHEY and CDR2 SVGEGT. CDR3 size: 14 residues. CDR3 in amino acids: CASSYEGEDEKLFF. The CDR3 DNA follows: TGTGCCAGCAGTTACGAGGGGGAGGATGAAAAACTGTTTTTT.

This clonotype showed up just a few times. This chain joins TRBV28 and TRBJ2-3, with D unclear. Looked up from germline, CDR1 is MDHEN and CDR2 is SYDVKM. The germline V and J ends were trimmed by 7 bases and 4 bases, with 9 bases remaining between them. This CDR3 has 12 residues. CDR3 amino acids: CASNSRPDTQYF. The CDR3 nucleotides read TGTGCCAGCAACTCTCGCCCAGATACGCAGTATTTT. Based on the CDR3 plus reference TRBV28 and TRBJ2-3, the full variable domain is DVKVTQSSRYLVKRTGEKVFLECVQDMDHENMFWYRQDPGLGLRLIYFSYDVKMKEKGDIPEGYSVSREKKERFSLILESASTNQTSMYLCASNSRPDTQYFGPGTRLTVL.

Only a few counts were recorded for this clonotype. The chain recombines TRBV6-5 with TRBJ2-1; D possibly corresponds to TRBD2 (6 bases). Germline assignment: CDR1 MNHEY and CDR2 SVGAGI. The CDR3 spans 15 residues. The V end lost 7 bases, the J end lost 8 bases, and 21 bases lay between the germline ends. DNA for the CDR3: TGTGCCAGCACCCATAACTCAGGCGGGGAAGATGAGCAGTTCTTC. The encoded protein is CASTHNSGGEDEQFF.

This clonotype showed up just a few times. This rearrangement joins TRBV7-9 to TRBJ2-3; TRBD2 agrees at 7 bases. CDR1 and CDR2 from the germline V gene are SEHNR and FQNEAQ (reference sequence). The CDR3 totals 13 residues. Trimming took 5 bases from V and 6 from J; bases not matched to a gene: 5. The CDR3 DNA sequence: TGTGCCAGCAGCGGGGAGGGCAAGGATACGCAGTATTTT. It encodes CASSGEGKDTQYF. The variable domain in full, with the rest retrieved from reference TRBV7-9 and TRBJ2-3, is DTGVSQNPRHKITKRGQNVTFRCDPISEHNRLYWYRQTLGQGPEFLTYFQNEAQLEKSRLLSDRFSAERPKGSFSTLEIQRTEQGDSAMYLCASSGEGKDTQYFGPGTRLTVL.

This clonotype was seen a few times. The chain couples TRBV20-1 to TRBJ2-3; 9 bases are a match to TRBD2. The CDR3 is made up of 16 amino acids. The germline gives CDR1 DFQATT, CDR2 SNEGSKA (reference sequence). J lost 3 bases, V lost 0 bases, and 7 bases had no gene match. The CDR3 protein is CSARDGSGSTTDTQYF. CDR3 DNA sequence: TGCAGTGCTAGAGATGGTAGCGGGAGTACAACAGATACGCAGTATTTT.

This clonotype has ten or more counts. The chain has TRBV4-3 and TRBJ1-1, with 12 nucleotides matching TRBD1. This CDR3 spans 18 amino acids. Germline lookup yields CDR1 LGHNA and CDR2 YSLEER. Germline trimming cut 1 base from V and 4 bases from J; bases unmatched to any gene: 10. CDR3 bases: TGCGCCAGCAGCCAAGTGTCCGGGACAGGGGGCTTGGCCACTGAAGCTTTCTTT. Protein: CASSQVSGTGGLATEAFF.

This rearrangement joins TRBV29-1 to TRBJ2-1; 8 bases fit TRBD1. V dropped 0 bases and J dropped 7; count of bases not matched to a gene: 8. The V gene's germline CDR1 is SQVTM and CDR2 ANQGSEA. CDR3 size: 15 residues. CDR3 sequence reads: CSVEDRTGSWNEQFF. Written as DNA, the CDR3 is TGCAGCGTTGAAGATCGGACAGGGAGTTGGAATGAGCAGTTCTTC.

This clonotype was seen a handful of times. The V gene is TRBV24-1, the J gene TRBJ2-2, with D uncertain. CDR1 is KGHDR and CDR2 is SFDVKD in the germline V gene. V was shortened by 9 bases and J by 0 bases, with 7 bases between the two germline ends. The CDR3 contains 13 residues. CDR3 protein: CATEISNTGELFF. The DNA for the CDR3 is TGTGCCACCGAGATTTCGAACACCGGGGAGCTGTTTTTT.

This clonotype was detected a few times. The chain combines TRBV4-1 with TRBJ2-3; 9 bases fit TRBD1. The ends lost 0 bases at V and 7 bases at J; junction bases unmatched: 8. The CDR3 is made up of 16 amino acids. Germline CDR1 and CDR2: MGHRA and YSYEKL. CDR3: CASSQDRDREINTQYF. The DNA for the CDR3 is TGCGCCAGCAGCCAAGACCGGGACAGGGAGATAAATACGCAGTATTTT.

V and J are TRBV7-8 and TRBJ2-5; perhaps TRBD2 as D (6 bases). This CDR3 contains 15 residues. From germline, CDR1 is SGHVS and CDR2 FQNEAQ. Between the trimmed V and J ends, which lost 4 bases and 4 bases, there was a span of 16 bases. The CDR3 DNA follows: TGTGCCAGCAGCTCACATAGACTAGGAGGAGAGACCCAGTACTTC. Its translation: CASSSHRLGGETQYF.

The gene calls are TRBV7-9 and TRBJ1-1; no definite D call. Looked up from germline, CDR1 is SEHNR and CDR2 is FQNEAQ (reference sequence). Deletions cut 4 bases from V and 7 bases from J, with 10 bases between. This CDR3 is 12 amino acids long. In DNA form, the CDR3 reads TGTGCCAGCAGCTCAACAGCCTTTGAAGCTTTCTTT. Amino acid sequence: CASSSTAFEAFF. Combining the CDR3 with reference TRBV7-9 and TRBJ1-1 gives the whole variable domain DTGVSQNPRHKITKRGQNVTFRCDPISEHNRLYWYRQTLGQGPEFLTYFQNEAQLEKSRLLSDRFSAERPKGSFSTLEIQRTEQGDSAMYLCASSSTAFEAFFGQGTRLTVV.

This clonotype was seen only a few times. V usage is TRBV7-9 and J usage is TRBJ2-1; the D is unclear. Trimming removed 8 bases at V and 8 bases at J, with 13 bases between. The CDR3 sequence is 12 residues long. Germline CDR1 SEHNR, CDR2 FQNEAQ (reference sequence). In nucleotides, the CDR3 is TGTGCCAGCCGTACCAGCTGGGATGAGCAGTTCTTC. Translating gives CASRTSWDEQFF.

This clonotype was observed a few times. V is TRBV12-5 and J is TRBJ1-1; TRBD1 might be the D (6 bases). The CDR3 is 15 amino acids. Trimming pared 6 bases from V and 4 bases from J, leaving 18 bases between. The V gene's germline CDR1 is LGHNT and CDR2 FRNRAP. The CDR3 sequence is CASGFSSGGGTEAFF. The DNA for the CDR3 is TGTGCTAGTGGCTTTAGTTCAGGAGGGGGCACTGAAGCTTTCTTT.

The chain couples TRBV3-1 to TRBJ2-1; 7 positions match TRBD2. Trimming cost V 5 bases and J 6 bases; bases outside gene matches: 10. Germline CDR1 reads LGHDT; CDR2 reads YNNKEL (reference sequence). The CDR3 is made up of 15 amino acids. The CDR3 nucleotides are TGTGCCAGCAGCGCTTTGAGCGGGACCCTCAATGAGCAGTTCTTC. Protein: CASSALSGTLNEQFF.

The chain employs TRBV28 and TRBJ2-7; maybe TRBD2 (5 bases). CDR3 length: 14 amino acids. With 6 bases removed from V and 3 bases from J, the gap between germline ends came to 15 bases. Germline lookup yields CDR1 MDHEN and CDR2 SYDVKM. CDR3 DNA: TGTGCCAGCAGCGAGGGATTCAATCTCTACGAGCAGTACTTC. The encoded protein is CASSEGFNLYEQYF.

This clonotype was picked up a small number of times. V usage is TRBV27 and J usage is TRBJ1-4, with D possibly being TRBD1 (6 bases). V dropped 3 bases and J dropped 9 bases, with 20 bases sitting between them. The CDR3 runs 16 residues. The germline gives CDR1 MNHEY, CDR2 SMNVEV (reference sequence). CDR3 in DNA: TGTGCCAGCAGTTTTTCGAGAACAGGGAAATTGAAAAAACTGTTTTTT. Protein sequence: CASSFSRTGKLKKLFF.

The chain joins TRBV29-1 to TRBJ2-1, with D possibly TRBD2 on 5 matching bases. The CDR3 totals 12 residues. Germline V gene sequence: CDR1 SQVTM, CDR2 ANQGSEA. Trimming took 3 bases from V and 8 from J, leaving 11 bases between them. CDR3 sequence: CSVESGGDEQFF. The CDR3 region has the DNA TGCAGCGTTGAGAGCGGTGGCGATGAGCAGTTCTTC.

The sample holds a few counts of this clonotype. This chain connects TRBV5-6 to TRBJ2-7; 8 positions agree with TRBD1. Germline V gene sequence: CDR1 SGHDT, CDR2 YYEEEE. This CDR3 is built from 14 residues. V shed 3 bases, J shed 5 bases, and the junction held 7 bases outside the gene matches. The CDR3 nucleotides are TGTGCCAGCAGCTCAGGGGGCCCGCTCCACGAGCAGTACTTC. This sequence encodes CASSSGGPLHEQYF.

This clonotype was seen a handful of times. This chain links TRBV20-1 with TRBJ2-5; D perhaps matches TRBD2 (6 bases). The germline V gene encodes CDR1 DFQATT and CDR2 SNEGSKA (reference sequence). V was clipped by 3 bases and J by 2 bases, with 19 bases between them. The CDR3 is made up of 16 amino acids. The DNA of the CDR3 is TGCAGTGCTAGGGGGTACTGGAGGGACTCTCAAGAGACCCAGTACTTC. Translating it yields CSARGYWRDSQETQYF.

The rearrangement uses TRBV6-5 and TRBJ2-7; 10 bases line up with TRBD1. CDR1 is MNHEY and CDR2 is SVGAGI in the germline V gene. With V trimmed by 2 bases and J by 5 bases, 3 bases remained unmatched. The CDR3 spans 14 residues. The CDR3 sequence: CASSYTTGGDEQYF. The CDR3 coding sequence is TGTGCCAGCAGTTACACGACAGGGGGCGACGAGCAGTACTTC.

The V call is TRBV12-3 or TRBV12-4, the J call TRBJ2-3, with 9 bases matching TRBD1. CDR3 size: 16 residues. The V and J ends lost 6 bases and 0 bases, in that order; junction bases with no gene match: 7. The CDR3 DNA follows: TGTGCCAGCAGGCTTACAGGGGGCTGGAGCACAGATACGCAGTATTTT. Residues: CASRLTGGWSTDTQYF.

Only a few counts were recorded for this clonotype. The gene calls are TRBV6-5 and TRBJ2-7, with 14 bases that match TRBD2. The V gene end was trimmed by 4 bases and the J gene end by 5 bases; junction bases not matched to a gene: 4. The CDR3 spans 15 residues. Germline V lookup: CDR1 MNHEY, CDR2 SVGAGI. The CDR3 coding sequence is TGTGCCAGCAGTTTCGGGACTAGCGGGAGCAACGAGCAGTACTTC. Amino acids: CASSFGTSGSNEQYF.

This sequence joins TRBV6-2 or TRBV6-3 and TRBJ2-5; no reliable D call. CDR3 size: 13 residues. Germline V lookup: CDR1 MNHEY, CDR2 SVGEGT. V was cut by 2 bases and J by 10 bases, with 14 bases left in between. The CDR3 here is CASSYVPGWDQYF. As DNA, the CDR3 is TGTGCCAGCAGTTACGTCCCGGGTTGGGACCAGTACTTC.

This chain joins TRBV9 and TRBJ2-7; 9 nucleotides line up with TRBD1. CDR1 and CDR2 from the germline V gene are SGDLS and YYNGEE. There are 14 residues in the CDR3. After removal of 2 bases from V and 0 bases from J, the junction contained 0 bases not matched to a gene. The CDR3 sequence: CASSVTGGSYEQYF. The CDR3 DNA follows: TGTGCCAGCAGCGTGACAGGGGGCTCCTACGAGCAGTACTTC.

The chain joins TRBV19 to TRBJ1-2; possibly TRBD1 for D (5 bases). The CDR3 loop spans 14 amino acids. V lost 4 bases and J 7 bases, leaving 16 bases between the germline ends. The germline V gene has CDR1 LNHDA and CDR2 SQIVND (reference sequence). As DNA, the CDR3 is TGTGCCAGTAGTAGTGGGGCCATGCTATCTGGCTACACCTTC. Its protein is CASSSGAMLSGYTF.

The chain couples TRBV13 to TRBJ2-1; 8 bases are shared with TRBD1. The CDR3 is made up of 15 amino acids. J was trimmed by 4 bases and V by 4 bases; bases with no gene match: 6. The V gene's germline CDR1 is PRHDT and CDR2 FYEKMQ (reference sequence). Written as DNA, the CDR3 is TGTGCCAGCAGCTCGGACAGGGAAGAGTACAATGAGCAGTTCTTC. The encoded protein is CASSSDREEYNEQFF.

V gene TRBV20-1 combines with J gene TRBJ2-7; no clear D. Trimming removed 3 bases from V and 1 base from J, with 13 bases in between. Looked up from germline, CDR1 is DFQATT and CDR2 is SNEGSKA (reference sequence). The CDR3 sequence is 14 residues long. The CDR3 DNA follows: TGCAGTGCTAGGGACGTGCATGGGTCCTACGAGCAGTACTTC. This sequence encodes CSARDVHGSYEQYF.